The present T cell receptor beta chain was sequenced within a study of PD-1 blockade in classical Hodgkin lymphoma. Study context: Nivolumab was administered to patients intravenously at 3 mg/kg every 2 weeks.

About this clone itself: Antigen specificity is unknown.

Study observations and caveats: Before treatment, complete responders showed about the same diversity as newly diagnosed patients. Significant TCR diversity gains by C4D1 occurred in CD4+ but not CD8+ cells.

Exposure to brentuximab vedotin varied, and each patient had relapsed following autologous stem cell transplantation. Clones were sequenced by immunoSEQ multiplex PCR, and TCRdb holds only the in-frame ones, with some missing. Found here are approximately 100,000 clones, roughly 90% of them singletons; the top ten hold around 6.6%. Here the sequenced sample was peripheral blood mononuclear cells (PBMCs), taken before the second cycle of nivolumab. This clonotype was obtained from a human donor with classical Hodgkin lymphoma.

CDR3 region: CASRGGASPLHF. The CDR3 coding sequence is TGTGCCAGCAGGGGAGGGGCTTCACCCCTCCACTTT. V usage is TRBV25-1 and J usage is TRBJ1-6; TRBD1 is a possible D gene (5 bases). V was trimmed by 6 bases and J by 9 bases, leaving 9 bases between them. The CDR3 length is 12 residues. Germline V gene data show CDR1 as MGHDK and CDR2 as SYGVNS.